This passage covers 30 T cell receptor beta chains from one sample sequenced in a study of blood T cell repertoires in COVID-19. Produced via immunoSEQ multiplex PCR; TCRdb's table is partial and in-frame only. The repertoire consists of approximately 400,000 clones, with more than 75% occurring once and the leading ten covering 1.2%. Sequenced sample: PBMCs or T cells enriched from blood (not recorded which). These receptors came from a woman aged 18-30 years who had recovered from COVID-19.

The rearrangement links TRBV6-5 to TRBJ2-7; 8 nucleotides match TRBD2. This CDR3 is 14 amino acids long. The germline V gene has CDR1 MNHEY and CDR2 SVGAGI. With V trimmed by 4 bases and J by 3 bases, 5 bases remained unmatched. This CDR3 is CASSSAGGHYEQYF. For the CDR3, the DNA is TGTGCCAGCAGTTCGGCGGGGGGCCACTACGAGCAGTACTTC.

The gene calls are TRBV6-1 and TRBJ1-5, with D perhaps matching TRBD1 (6 bases). The CDR3 sequence is 15 residues long. Germline V gene lookup returns CDR1 MNHNS and CDR2 SASEGT. V was cut by 1 base and J by 5 bases, with 12 bases left in between. The CDR3 DNA sequence: TGTGCCAGCAGTGAAGGGACAGCGCACCATCAGCCCCAGCATTTT. Translating it yields CASSEGTAHHQPQHF.

This rearrangement joins TRBV6-5 to TRBJ2-7, with 7 nucleotides matching TRBD1. Trimming removed 2 bases from V and 3 bases from J; junction bases left unmatched: 1. The CDR3 spans 13 residues. Germline lookup yields CDR1 MNHEY and CDR2 SVGAGI. The CDR3 region is CASSYRGRYEQYF. The CDR3 DNA follows: TGTGCCAGCAGTTACAGGGGGCGCTACGAGCAGTACTTC.

The sample holds one count of this clone. This chain connects TRBV6-4 to TRBJ2-1; the D gene is possibly TRBD1 (6 bases). The CDR3 sequence is 14 residues long. Germline assignment: CDR1 MRHNA and CDR2 SNTAGT. The CDR3 spells CPIRRGSSYNEQFF. The CDR3 DNA reads TGTCCCATACGAAGGGGGAGCTCCTACAATGAGCAGTTCTTC.

This clone showed up just a few times. One junction end does not reproduce the germline sequence, and a read error may be involved. V and J are TRBV6-5 and TRBJ1-1; D possibly corresponds to TRBD1 (5 bases). CDR3 length: 13 amino acids. Germline V gives CDR1 MNHEY, CDR2 SVGAGI. CDR3 loop: CASRYWEGTEAFF. CDR3 nucleotide sequence: TGTGCCAGCAGGTACTGGGAGGGGACTGAAGCTTTCTTT.

V gene TRBV7-8 combines with J gene TRBJ1-6; a weak D match, TRBD1 (5 bases). There are 14 residues in the CDR3. V was shortened by 1 base and J by 8 bases, with 9 bases between the two germline ends. CDR1 is SGHVS and CDR2 is FQNEAQ in the germline V gene. The CDR3 sequence is CASSLGGLYSPLHF. CDR3 DNA: TGTGCCAGCAGCTTAGGGGGACTGTATTCACCCCTCCACTTT.

This chain uses TRBV5-1 with TRBJ1-2, with a tentative D call TRBD1 (6 bases). Trimming shortened V by 5 bases and J by 4 bases, and 15 bases separated the two germline ends. This CDR3 spans 14 amino acids. The germline CDR1 and CDR2 sequences are SGHRS and YFSETQ. In DNA, the CDR3 is TGCGCCAGCAGTGCCGTGCAGGGGAGCTATGGCTACACCTTC. Protein sequence: CASSAVQGSYGYTF.

This chain links TRBV7-9 with TRBJ2-5; 12 nucleotides agree with TRBD2. The junction had 3 bases not matched to a gene; V was cut back by 4 bases and J by 0 bases. Looked up from germline, CDR1 is SEHNR and CDR2 is FQNEAQ (reference sequence). The CDR3 totals 16 residues. CDR3 region: CASSSLAGGHQETQYF. CDR3 DNA: TGTGCCAGCAGCTCTCTAGCGGGGGGGCACCAAGAGACCCAGTACTTC.

CDR3 sequence (DNA): TGTGCCAGCAGTTACTCCAGGGGGCCGACTGAAGCTTTCTTT. This sequence encodes CASSYSRGPTEAFF. The gene calls are TRBV11-2 and TRBJ1-1, with 8 bases matching TRBD1. Germline V gene lookup returns CDR1 SGHAT and CDR2 FQNNGV. The CDR3 spans 14 residues. Trimming took 6 bases from V and 5 from J; bases not matched to a gene: 8.

This chain links TRBV20-1 with TRBJ1-3, with 11 bases that match TRBD1. V gave up 3 bases and J gave up 0 bases; unmatched junction bases: 1. This CDR3 spans 15 amino acids. Looked up from germline, CDR1 is DFQATT and CDR2 is SNEGSKA (reference sequence). The CDR3, as DNA: TGCAGTGCTAGTGGGACAGGGGGCTCTGGAAACACCATATATTTT. It translates to CSASGTGGSGNTIYF.

The J gene is TRBJ1-6, the V gene TRBV28; D unclear. Per germline, CDR1 MDHEN and CDR2 SYDVKM. Trimming removed 6 bases at V and 10 bases at J, with 16 bases between. The length of the CDR3 is 14 residues. DNA for the CDR3: TGTGCCAGCAGGCAGGCGGGAAAGTACTCACCCCTCCACTTT. Its protein is CASRQAGKYSPLHF.

This chain connects TRBV19 to TRBJ2-3; TRBD2 might be the D (6 bases). The CDR3 totals 14 residues. Germline CDR1 reads LNHDA; CDR2 reads SQIVND (reference sequence). Trimming removed 5 bases from V and 2 bases from J, with 11 bases in between. CDR3 coding DNA: TGTGCCAGTAGTCCCGGGACTGCCACAGATACGCAGTATTTT. Translation gives CASSPGTATDTQYF.

The CDR3 DNA reads as TGTGCCAGCAGCATGGATGACAGTTATAGCAATCAGCCCCAGCATTTT. The encoded protein is CASSMDDSYSNQPQHF. The V call is TRBV7-9, the J call TRBJ1-5; TRBD1 might be the D (5 bases). From germline, CDR1 is SEHNR and CDR2 FQNEAQ (reference sequence). This CDR3 region has 16 residues. V lost 5 bases and J lost 0, with 14 bases in between.

The rearrangement joins TRBV4-1 to TRBJ2-7; D is ambiguous. CDR3 size: 15 residues. The germline V gene has CDR1 MGHRA and CDR2 YSYEKL. Trimming shortened V by 0 bases and J by 0 bases, and 9 bases separated the two germline ends. CDR3 coding DNA: TGCGCCAGCAGCCAAGATGAGCGTCGCTCCTACGAGCAGTACTTC. This codes for CASSQDERRSYEQYF.

The V call is TRBV2, the J call TRBJ2-3; perhaps TRBD1 as D (5 bases). The CDR3 loop spans 13 amino acids. Germline values: CDR1 SNHLY, CDR2 FYNNEI. Trimming pared 7 bases from V and 2 bases from J, leaving 10 bases between. CDR3 amino acids: CASKTENTDTQYF. CDR3 DNA: TGTGCCAGCAAGACAGAGAACACAGATACGCAGTATTTT.

The chain is built from TRBV5-6 and TRBJ2-1; 9 positions agree with TRBD1. The germline CDR1 and CDR2 sequences are SGHDT and YYEEEE. Losses at the gene ends were 3 bases for V and 16 bases for J; bases not matched to a gene: 5. CDR3 length: 11 amino acids. CDR3 region: CASSYRDRVFF. In nucleotides, the CDR3 is TGTGCCAGCAGCTACCGGGACAGGGTATTCTTC.

The V gene is TRBV19, the J gene TRBJ2-7; 9 bases match TRBD1. The CDR3 loop spans 15 amino acids. Trimming at V came to 3 bases and at J to 3 bases, leaving 6 bases not matched to a gene. CDR1 and CDR2 (germline): LNHDA, SQIVND (reference sequence). This CDR3 reads CASSILATGGYEQYF. The CDR3, as DNA: TGTGCCAGTAGTATCCTGGCGACAGGGGGCTACGAGCAGTACTTC.

The CDR3 loop is CASSSKPRDMNTEAFF. Here the CDR3 DNA reads TGTGCCAGCAGCTCCAAGCCCCGGGACATGAACACTGAAGCTTTCTTT. The chain carries TRBV11-1 and TRBJ1-1; a possible D gene is TRBD1 (6 bases). CDR1 is SGHAT, CDR2 FQDESV, per germline (reference sequence). The CDR3 spans 16 residues. Trimming cost V 4 bases and J 0 bases, with 15 bases left between them.

The rearrangement joins TRBV4-1 to TRBJ2-5, with 7 bases lining up with TRBD2. The V segment lost 4 bases and the J segment 4 bases; nucleotides outside the gene matches: 15. Germline assignment: CDR1 MGHRA and CDR2 YSYEKL. This CDR3 is built from 17 residues. The CDR3: CASSPTPRTSGAETQYF. CDR3 coding DNA: TGCGCCAGCAGCCCGACCCCTCGGACTAGTGGGGCAGAGACCCAGTACTTC.

This clone was counted a single time. V is TRBV19 and J is TRBJ2-1; 7 positions match TRBD2. The CDR3 length is 15 residues. The junction had 12 bases not matched to a gene; V was cut back by 5 bases and J by 8 bases. CDR1 is LNHDA, CDR2 SQIVND, per germline (reference sequence). CDR3 region: CASSPGLAARDEQFF. CDR3 in DNA: TGTGCCAGTAGTCCCGGCCTAGCGGCGAGGGATGAGCAGTTCTTC.

The chain combines TRBV29-1 with TRBJ1-1; possible D gene TRBD1, 5 bases. The CDR3 is 18 residues long. Trimming stripped 4 bases from V and 0 bases from J, with 24 bases between. Per the germline V gene, CDR1 is SQVTM and CDR2 is ANQGSEA. The CDR3 reads CSVGPRQWGGVMNTEAFF. The CDR3 nucleotides are TGCAGCGTTGGTCCCAGGCAGTGGGGGGGGGTAATGAACACTGAAGCTTTCTTT.

The genes are TRBV30 and TRBJ2-7; 9 bases are shared with TRBD1. After removal of 5 bases from V and 3 bases from J, the junction contained 11 bases not matched to a gene. Germline assignment: CDR1 GTSNPN and CDR2 SVGIG (reference sequence). This CDR3 is 15 amino acids long. The CDR3 region is CAWAAGDRDLYEQYF. The CDR3 DNA is TGTGCCTGGGCTGCTGGGGACAGGGACCTCTACGAGCAGTACTTC.

The genes are TRBV7-8 and TRBJ2-7, with TRBD2 matching over 8 bases. The V gene's germline CDR1 is SGHVS and CDR2 FQNEAQ. The CDR3 is 15 residues long. Germline trimming cut 1 base from V and 4 bases from J; bases unmatched to any gene: 6. The CDR3 DNA reads TGTGCCAGCAGCTTAGAGGGCGGGGGGCCTTACGAGCAGTACTTC. It translates to CASSLEGGGPYEQYF.

The chain uses TRBV2 and TRBJ2-5, with TRBD1 as a possible D gene (6 bases). The germline V and J ends were trimmed by 6 bases and 0 bases, with 11 bases remaining between them. This CDR3 contains 14 residues. Germline lookup yields CDR1 SNHLY and CDR2 FYNNEI. The CDR3 spells CASRSGTHQETQYF. As DNA, the CDR3 is TGTGCCAGCAGATCCGGGACACACCAAGAGACCCAGTACTTC.

The chain has TRBV30 and TRBJ1-1; 7 bases agree with TRBD1. V lost 4 bases to trimming and J lost 2 bases; unmatched junction nucleotides: 7. Looked up from germline, CDR1 is GTSNPN and CDR2 is SVGIG (reference sequence). The CDR3 contains 14 residues. The CDR3, as DNA: TGTGCCTGGACCCTAGACAGGGATAACACTGAAGCTTTCTTT. Its translation: CAWTLDRDNTEAFF.

CDR3 in amino acids: CASSTGDGNTIYF. As DNA, the CDR3 is TGTGCCAGCTCAACAGGGGACGGAAACACCATATATTTT. The chain has TRBV18 and TRBJ1-3; 7 bases agree with TRBD1. The V gene's germline CDR1 is KGHSH and CDR2 LQKENI. Unmatched junction bases numbered 2, after V lost 5 bases and J lost 4 bases. The length of the CDR3 is 13 residues.

This chain links TRBV7-2 with TRBJ2-1; the D gene is possibly TRBD2 (7 bases). There are 15 residues in the CDR3. V gave up 0 bases and J gave up 6 bases, with 12 bases separating them. The V gene's germline CDR1 is SGHTA and CDR2 FQGNSA. In DNA form, the CDR3 reads TGTGCCAGCAGCTTAGCCCGGGGGGCGCGCAATGAGCAGTTCTTC. It specifies CASSLARGARNEQFF.

CDR3 protein: CASSGLDRGTDTQYF. Here the CDR3 DNA reads TGTGCCAGCAGCGGGCTGGACAGGGGTACAGATACGCAGTATTTT. V gene TRBV5-6 combines with J gene TRBJ2-3; 9 bases match TRBD1. In germline, CDR1 is SGHDT, CDR2 YYEEEE. After removal of 4 bases from V and 3 bases from J, the junction contained 6 bases not matched to a gene. This CDR3 comprises 15 residues.

The chain carries TRBV30 and TRBJ2-7; D not certain. Germline-derived CDR1 and CDR2 are GTSNPN and SVGIG (reference sequence). The V end lost 1 base, the J end lost 5 bases, and 9 bases lay between the germline ends. The CDR3 sequence is 12 residues long. CDR3 bases: TGTGCCTGGAGTGGAAGGAGACACGAGCAGTACTTC. This translates into CAWSGRRHEQYF.

The chain carries TRBV27 and TRBJ1-1; D ambiguous. The CDR3 length is 13 residues. CDR1 MNHEY and CDR2 SMNVEV come from the germline V gene (reference sequence). Deletions cut 1 base from V and 3 bases from J, with 6 bases between. The CDR3 sequence: CASSLFRDTEAFF. The DNA for the CDR3 is TGTGCCAGCAGTTTATTTCGGGACACTGAAGCTTTCTTT.